These 21 T cell receptor beta chains came from one sample sequenced in a study of T-cell reconstitution after alpha-beta-depleted transplantation in children. It was with unique molecular identifiers that the TCRbeta library was prepared. One entry per CDR3 protein results from TCRdb running MiXCR on the PCR reads. Of more than 200,000 distinct CDR3 sequences detected, roughly a tenth appear once; the ten largest clones hold roughly 5.1%. The input for sequencing was PBMCs from the stem cell graft donor, taken from the stem cell graft. Source of these receptors: a human donor who donated a stem cell graft to a child with SCID.

This clonotype was observed at least ten times. The chain has TRBV27 and TRBJ2-6, with D unresolved. V gave up 6 bases and J gave up 0 bases, with 6 bases separating them. Germline CDR1 is MNHEY and CDR2 is SMNVEV (reference sequence). CDR3 length: 14 residues. This chain's CDR3 is CASRRTSGANVLTF. The DNA for the CDR3 is TGTGCCAGCAGAAGGACCTCTGGGGCCAACGTCCTGACTTTC. The full variable domain, rest sourced from reference TRBV27 and TRBJ2-6, is EAQVTQNPRYLITVTGKKLTVTCSQNMNHEYMSWYRQDPGLGLRQIYYSMNVEVTDKGDVPEGYKVSRKEKRNFPLILESPSPNQTSLYFCASRRTSGANVLTFGAGSRLTVL.

This clonotype has ten or more counts. This rearrangement joins TRBV9 to TRBJ1-2; 7 nucleotides line up with TRBD1. V dropped 3 bases and J dropped 5; count of bases not matched to a gene: 7. This CDR3 region has 14 residues. The germline V gene encodes CDR1 SGDLS and CDR2 YYNGEE. The CDR3: CASSARDRGYGYTF. CDR3 nucleotide sequence: TGTGCCAGCAGCGCCCGGGACAGAGGTTATGGCTACACCTTC.

There are many counts of this clonotype. The CDR3 region is CASSLRGPAFSPLHF. The CDR3 bases are TGTGCCAGCAGCTTAAGAGGGCCCGCTTTTTCACCCCTCCACTTT. The chain combines TRBV7-2 with TRBJ1-6, with D hard to call. V gave up 2 bases and J gave up 9 bases, with 14 bases separating them. Looked up from germline, CDR1 is SGHTA and CDR2 is FQGNSA. This CDR3 is built from 15 residues.

This sequence joins TRBV30 and TRBJ1-5; D is unresolved. Germline V lookup: CDR1 GTSNPN, CDR2 SVGIG (reference sequence). The CDR3 is 13 residues long. V lost 2 bases, J lost 4 bases, and 9 bases lay in between. CDR3 bases: TGTGCCTGGAGTTTGGACGGGAATCAGCCCCAGCATTTT. This codes for CAWSLDGNQPQHF.

This clonotype has at least ten counts. V and J are TRBV9 and TRBJ1-3; tentative D call: TRBD1 (5 bases). The CDR3 has 13 amino acids. Trimming took 3 bases from V and 4 from J, leaving 8 bases between them. The germline gives CDR1 SGDLS, CDR2 YYNGEE. Here the CDR3 DNA reads TGTGCCAGCAGCGACGGGGCCGGAAACACCATATATTTT. Protein: CASSDGAGNTIYF.

This clonotype was counted ten times or more. The gene calls are TRBV12-3 or TRBV12-4 and TRBJ1-1; 8 bases fit TRBD1. Losses at the gene ends were 7 bases for V and 1 base for J; bases not matched to a gene: 8. This CDR3 spans 15 amino acids. The CDR3 here is CASKPDRGPNTEAFF. The CDR3 nucleotides are TGTGCCAGCAAACCAGACAGGGGCCCGAACACTGAAGCTTTCTTT.

This clonotype has only a few counts. The CDR3 DNA follows: TGCAGTGCTAGAGATAATAAGGGGATGAACACTGAAGCTTTCTTT. Its protein product is CSARDNKGMNTEAFF. The chain combines TRBV20-1 with TRBJ1-1; the D gene is possibly TRBD1 (5 bases). The CDR3 contains 15 residues. Trimming removed 0 bases from V and 0 bases from J, with 11 bases in between. The germline CDR1 and CDR2 sequences are DFQATT and SNEGSKA (reference sequence).

This clonotype was observed at least ten times. V is TRBV5-6 and J is TRBJ1-2; D is unclear. Germline V gene data show CDR1 as SGHDT and CDR2 as YYEEEE. This CDR3 has 14 amino acids. The V end lost 0 bases, the J end lost 2 bases, and 8 bases lay between the germline ends. CDR3 nucleotide sequence: TGTGCCAGCAGCTTGGGGCAGCCGAACTATGGCTACACCTTC. This codes for CASSLGQPNYGYTF.

This clonotype was seen ten or more times. The rearrangement links TRBV20-1 to TRBJ2-5; D is perhaps TRBD2 (5 bases). Per the germline V gene, CDR1 is DFQATT and CDR2 is SNEGSKA (reference sequence). The CDR3 covers 15 residues. V shed 3 bases and J shed 4 bases, with 18 bases lying between them. The CDR3 reads CSARPLGDPGETQYF. CDR3 nucleotides: TGCAGTGCTAGGCCCCTCGGGGATCCTGGAGAGACCCAGTACTTC.

This clonotype was seen a few times. The chain recombines TRBV30 with TRBJ1-2, with a weak D call TRBD1 (5 bases). V was shortened by 8 bases and J by 5 bases, with 15 bases between the two germline ends. Germline V lookup: CDR1 GTSNPN, CDR2 SVGIG (reference sequence). The CDR3 is made up of 12 amino acids. CDR3 DNA sequence: TGTGCCCGGTTCACAGGAGGATATGGCTACACCTTC. Protein product: CARFTGGYGYTF.

In its sample, this clonotype was seen many times. Here the CDR3 reads CASSGGVPTGELFF. The CDR3, as DNA: TGTGCCAGCAGTGGGGGGGTTCCCACCGGGGAGCTGTTTTTT. The gene calls are TRBV5-5 and TRBJ2-2, with 7 bases lining up with TRBD2. The germline CDR1 and CDR2 sequences are SGHKS and YYEKEE (reference sequence). This CDR3 region has 14 residues. J gave up 4 bases and V 5 bases, and 5 bases lay outside the gene matches.

The table lists this clonotype with many counts. This sequence joins TRBV4-2 and TRBJ2-1, with TRBD2 matching 8 bases. The CDR3 runs to 16 residues. J was trimmed by 4 bases and V by 0 bases; bases with no gene match: 5. Germline V gives CDR1 LGHNA, CDR2 YNFKEQ. The DNA of the CDR3 is TGTGCCAGCAGCCAAGAGGAGCTAGCGGGTTACAATGAGCAGTTCTTC. This encodes CASSQEELAGYNEQFF.

This clonotype was recorded at least ten times. V is TRBV10-3 and J is TRBJ2-1; possible D gene TRBD1, 5 bases. With 3 bases removed from V and 4 bases from J, the gap between germline ends came to 13 bases. Germline CDR1 is ENHRY and CDR2 is SYGVKD. This CDR3 comprises 15 residues. CDR3 sequence: CAISDRQGLYNEQFF. The CDR3 bases are TGTGCCATCAGTGATCGTCAGGGCTTATACAATGAGCAGTTCTTC.

This clonotype occurred many times. V gene TRBV20-1 combines with J gene TRBJ1-1; TRBD1 agrees at 9 bases. This CDR3 has 12 residues. V was pared by 8 bases and J by 5 bases, with 6 bases of the junction left unmatched. The V gene's germline CDR1 is DFQATT and CDR2 SNEGSKA (reference sequence). For the CDR3, the DNA is TGCAGTCGACAGGGGGGGGAGACTGAAGCTTTCTTT. This sequence encodes CSRQGGETEAFF.

This clonotype showed up many times. The chain uses TRBV7-2 and TRBJ2-2, with 7 positions matching TRBD1. The V gene's germline CDR1 is SGHTA and CDR2 FQGNSA. This CDR3 comprises 16 residues. The V and J ends lost 6 bases and 0 bases, in that order; junction bases with no gene match: 7. The CDR3 here is CASSRQGKSNTGELFF. The DNA for the CDR3 is TGTGCCAGCAGTCGACAGGGCAAGTCGAACACCGGGGAGCTGTTTTTT.

This chain links TRBV20-1 with TRBJ1-2; no clear D gene. Trimming stripped 6 bases from V and 8 bases from J, with 22 bases between. Germline V gene data show CDR1 as DFQATT and CDR2 as SNEGSKA (reference sequence). CDR3 length: 14 residues. CDR3 in amino acids: CSALSLDREGGYTF. CDR3 bases: TGCAGTGCCCTTAGTTTGGACCGGGAGGGCGGCTACACCTTC.

This clonotype was counted at least ten times. The chain combines TRBV4-2 with TRBJ1-1; 8 positions agree with TRBD1. V was pared by 4 bases and J by 5 bases, with 9 bases of the junction left unmatched. CDR3 length equals 15 residues. Looked up from germline, CDR1 is LGHNA and CDR2 is YNFKEQ. The CDR3 nucleotides read TGTGCCAGCAGCCCAGATGACAGGGGAGAGACTGAAGCTTTCTTT. Translating gives CASSPDDRGETEAFF.

This clonotype was seen ten or more times. The chain has TRBV6-1 and TRBJ2-7; 11 bases agree with TRBD2. The CDR3 has 15 residues. V shed 6 bases, J shed 6 bases, and the junction held 10 bases outside the gene matches. CDR1 and CDR2 from the germline V gene are MNHNS and SASEGT. Here the CDR3 reads CASRQGLADPSEQYF. CDR3 bases: TGTGCCAGCAGGCAGGGACTAGCGGACCCCTCCGAGCAGTACTTC.

Many counts were recorded for this clonotype. The chain joins TRBV19 to TRBJ2-1; D is perhaps TRBD1 (5 bases). CDR1 is LNHDA, CDR2 SQIVND, per germline (reference sequence). V was shortened by 8 bases and J by 0 bases, with 8 bases between the two germline ends. The CDR3 sequence is 13 residues long. CDR3 sequence: CASADSSYNEQFF. The CDR3 DNA reads as TGTGCCAGTGCCGACAGCTCCTACAATGAGCAGTTCTTC.

The chain has TRBV15 and TRBJ2-3; no clear D. The CDR3 extends over 14 amino acids. Germline-derived CDR1 and CDR2 are LNHNV and YYDKDF (reference sequence). Between the trimmed V and J ends, which lost 1 base and 2 bases, there was a span of 7 bases. CDR3 protein: CATSRAVYTDTQYF. In DNA, the CDR3 is TGTGCCACCAGCAGAGCGGTCTACACAGATACGCAGTATTTT.

This clonotype was observed at least ten times. This chain connects TRBV29-1 to TRBJ2-7; 9 bases match TRBD2. J lost 2 bases, V lost 4 bases, and 9 bases had no gene match. Germline CDR1 SQVTM, CDR2 ANQGSEA. The CDR3 contains 15 residues. CDR3 sequence (DNA): TGCAGCGTTGCCACACCCTCTAGCGGGGCCTACGAGCAGTACTTC. This sequence encodes CSVATPSSGAYEQYF.